Listed below are T cell receptor beta chains from one sample, sequenced in a study of patients and donors after allogeneic stem cell transplantation. MiXCR, run by TCRdb on the RT-PCR reads, gives a single entry per CDR3 protein. The sample gives 900,000 to 1,000,000 distinct CDR3 sequences, around 17% of which show up once; 5.5% to 6.5% is in the top ten. The sample comprised blood, either unsorted or a sorted T cell fraction (not recorded which). These receptors came from a human donor who was either an allogeneic HSCT recipient or a stem cell or donor lymphocyte infusion donor (not recorded which). It is not recorded whose cells these are; they may come from a transplant donor. The CDR3 runs from the conserved cysteine through the conserved F or W. A D gene is named only where the DNA matches it firmly. A clone size is listed for some rows: how often the clone was seen (once, few, many), or a class if it is expanded.

d_call	clone_size	v_call	j_call	cdr3_length	cdr3_nt	cdr3_aa
-	few	TRBV12-3/TRBV12-4	TRBJ2-1	17	TGTGCCAGCAGTCCTCCGGCCAGCTCCTCTCTCTACAATGAGCAGTTCTTC	CASSPPASSSLYNEQFF
-	-	TRBV5-1	TRBJ2-3	15	TGCGCCAGCAGCTTGAGGAGATCTAGCACAGATACGCAGTATTTT	CASSLRRSSTDTQYF
-	-	TRBV11-2	TRBJ1-2	19	TGTGCCAGCAGCTCCCAAGGTGGGGCCACATTAATACCGGGTTATGGCTACACCTTC	CASSSQGGATLIPGYGYTF
-	few	TRBV12-3/TRBV12-4	TRBJ2-5	12	TGTGCCAGCAGTTTACCCCACGAGACCCAGTACTTC	CASSLPHETQYF
-	many	TRBV29-1	TRBJ2-1	12	TGCAGCTCCGAAAGGGTTGGCGATGAGCAGTTCTTC	CSSERVGDEQFF
-	few	TRBV7-2	TRBJ1-5	15	TGTGCCAGCAGCTTCACCGGACGGTTCAATCAGCCCCAGCATTTT	CASSFTGRFNQPQHF
-	few	TRBV9	TRBJ1-3	14	TGTGCCAGCAGCGTGGACAGCTCTGGAAACACCATATATTTT	CASSVDSSGNTIYF
TRBD1	-	TRBV30	TRBJ1-5	13	TGTGCCTGGAGTGGTGACAGGGATCAGCCCCAGCATTTT	CAWSGDRDQPQHF
TRBD2	few	TRBV7-2	TRBJ2-3	17	TGTGCCAGCAGTTTACGTTTAGCGGGGGGTAGCACAGATACGCAGTATTTT	CASSLRLAGGSTDTQYF
-	-	TRBV7-8	TRBJ2-5	17	TGTGCCAGCAGGCTAGCTCCCAGGGGCTGGTACCAAGAGACCCAGTACTTC	CASRLAPRGWYQETQYF
-	-	TRBV6-5	TRBJ1-2	15	TGTGCCAGCAGTTACTCGAGGGGTTCTAACTATGGCTACACCTTC	CASSYSRGSNYGYTF
-	-	TRBV6-5	TRBJ2-1	15	TGTGCCAGCAGTTCCGTACTAGCCCATTACAATGAGCAGTTCTTC	CASSSVLAHYNEQFF
-	-	TRBV27	TRBJ2-5	16	TGTGCCAGCAGCTCTATGCCGACAGTCTACCAAGAGACCCAGTACTTC	CASSSMPTVYQETQYF
-	-	TRBV20-1	TRBJ1-6	12	TGCAGTGCTGGAGACCGCATTTCACCCCTCCACTTT	CSAGDRISPLHF
-	-	TRBV15	TRBJ1-3	15	TGTGCCACCAGCAGAGGGATTTTCTCTGGAAACACCATATATTTT	CATSRGIFSGNTIYF
TRBD2	-	TRBV6-1	TRBJ2-7	14	TGTGCCAGCAGCCGCGGGGGGCGCTCCTACGAGCAGTACTTC	CASSRGGRSYEQYF
TRBD1	-	TRBV5-6	TRBJ2-7	16	TGTGCCAGCAGCACGGCGACAGGGGTGGTAGGGTACGAGCAGTACTTC	CASSTATGVVGYEQYF
-	few	TRBV6-1	TRBJ1-5	14	TGTGCCAGCAGTGCAAACAGGGTGGGTCAGCCCCAGCATTTT	CASSANRVGQPQHF
-	-	TRBV12-3/TRBV12-4	TRBJ1-2	14	TGTGCCAGCAGGGGACGGGGGGTAGGCTATGGCTACACCTTC	CASRGRGVGYGYTF
TRBD1	-	TRBV13	TRBJ1-1	15	TGTGCCAGCAGCTTACCGCACAGGGGCCGAACTGAAGCTTTCTTT	CASSLPHRGRTEAFF
-	once	TRBV11-3	TRBJ2-1	15	TGTGCCAGCAGCATCTCGGGAGTTCGGGGTCATGAGCAGTTCTTC	CASSISGVRGHEQFF
TRBD1	many	TRBV29-1	TRBJ1-1	17	TGCAGCGTTGAGTCCCGCCCAGGGGGGGGCATGAACACTGAAGCTTTCTTT	CSVESRPGGGMNTEAFF
-	-	TRBV30	TRBJ1-1	13	TGTGCCTGGGGCTCAGGGGATGACACTGAAGCTTTCTTT	CAWGSGDDTEAFF
-	few	TRBV7-3	TRBJ1-2	13	TGTGCCAGCAGCTTAGGGCCGGGGGATGGCTACACCTTC	CASSLGPGDGYTF
-	many	TRBV29-1	TRBJ1-3	13	TGCAGCGCGTCGGGGCCGCCTGGAAACACCATATATTTT	CSASGPPGNTIYF
TRBD1	-	TRBV25-1	TRBJ2-1	15	TGTGCCAGCAGTGAGGGACAGGACTCCTACAATGAGCAGTTCTTC	CASSEGQDSYNEQFF
-	few	TRBV4-3	TRBJ2-4	15	TGCGCCAGCAGCCAAGTGTACAGGGCCAAAAACATTCAGTACTTC	CASSQVYRAKNIQYF
TRBD1	once	TRBV7-9	TRBJ2-7	17	TGTGCCAGCAGCTTAGATTCCGGACAGGGGGCCTCCTACGAGCAGTACTTC	CASSLDSGQGASYEQYF
TRBD2	-	TRBV7-3	TRBJ2-1	17	TGTGCCAGCAGCTTAACGCAACTAGCGGGAGTAGGCAATGAGCAGTTCTTC	CASSLTQLAGVGNEQFF
TRBD1	many	TRBV5-1	TRBJ2-3	16	TGCGCCAGCAGCTTTTCCGGGACAGGATTCTCTGATACGCAGTATTTT	CASSFSGTGFSDTQYF
-	-	TRBV7-6	TRBJ2-1	15	TGTGCCAGCAGCTCGATGCGCCGAGATTACAATGAGCAGTTCTTC	CASSSMRRDYNEQFF
-	few	TRBV15	TRBJ1-2	15	TGTGCCACCAGCAGAGATTCGACAGATTCTTGGGGCTACACCTTC	CATSRDSTDSWGYTF
-	few	TRBV20-1	TRBJ1-5	19	TGCAGTGCTAGTAGAGAAGGAGTCTTAGTGGGGGCTAGCAATCAGCCCCAGCATTTT	CSASREGVLVGASNQPQHF
-	few	TRBV20-1	TRBJ1-1	14	TGCAGTGCTAGGATGACCACGCTATACACTGAAGCTTTCTTT	CSARMTTLYTEAFF
-	once	TRBV19	TRBJ1-1	12	TGTGCCAGTAGGCCTGGGCGGTATGAAGCTTTCTTT	CASRPGRYEAFF
-	-	TRBV29-1	TRBJ1-1	12	TGCAGCGTTACAGGGAGGAGGACTGAAGCTTTCTTT	CSVTGRRTEAFF
-	few	TRBV20-1	TRBJ1-1	14	TGCAGTGTTATCTACCCGACAGCGAACACTGAAGCTTTCTTT	CSVIYPTANTEAFF
-	many	TRBV7-6	TRBJ1-5	13	TGTGCCAGCAGCCCTGGGGCCAATCAGCCCCAGCATTTT	CASSPGANQPQHF
-	few	TRBV20-1	TRBJ2-7	15	TGCAGTGCTAGAGAGTCACCGGGGCCGTCCTACGAGCAGTACTTC	CSARESPGPSYEQYF
TRBD1	-	TRBV7-2	TRBJ2-7	15	TGTGCCAGCAGCAGGGGGGCAGGGGGCGTATACGAGCAGTACTTC	CASSRGAGGVYEQYF
TRBD2	once	TRBV5-6	TRBJ2-7	15	TGTGCCAGCAGCCTGGCGATTAGCGGGGGGGCAGAGCAGTACTTC	CASSLAISGGAEQYF
TRBD1	-	TRBV20-1	TRBJ1-5	15	TGCAGTGCTAGACAGGGGGCGTATAGCAATCAGCCCCAGCATTTT	CSARQGAYSNQPQHF